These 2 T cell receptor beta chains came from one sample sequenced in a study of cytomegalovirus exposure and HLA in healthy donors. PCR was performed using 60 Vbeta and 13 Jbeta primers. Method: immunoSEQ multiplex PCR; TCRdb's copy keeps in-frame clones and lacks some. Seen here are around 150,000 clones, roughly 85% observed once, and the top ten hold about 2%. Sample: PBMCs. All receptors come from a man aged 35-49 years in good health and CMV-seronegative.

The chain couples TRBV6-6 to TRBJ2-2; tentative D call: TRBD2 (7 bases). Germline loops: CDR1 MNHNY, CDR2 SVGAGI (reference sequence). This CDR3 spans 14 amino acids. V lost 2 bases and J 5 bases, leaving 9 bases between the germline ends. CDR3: CASSYRGGTGELFF. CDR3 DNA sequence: TGTGCCAGCAGTTACAGGGGGGGTACCGGGGAGCTGTTTTTT.

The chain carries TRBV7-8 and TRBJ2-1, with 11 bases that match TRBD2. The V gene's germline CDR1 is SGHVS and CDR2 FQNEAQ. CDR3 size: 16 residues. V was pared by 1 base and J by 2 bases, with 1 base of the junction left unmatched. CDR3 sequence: CASSLETSGTYNEQFF. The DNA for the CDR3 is TGTGCCAGCAGCTTAGAGACTAGCGGGACCTACAATGAGCAGTTCTTC.